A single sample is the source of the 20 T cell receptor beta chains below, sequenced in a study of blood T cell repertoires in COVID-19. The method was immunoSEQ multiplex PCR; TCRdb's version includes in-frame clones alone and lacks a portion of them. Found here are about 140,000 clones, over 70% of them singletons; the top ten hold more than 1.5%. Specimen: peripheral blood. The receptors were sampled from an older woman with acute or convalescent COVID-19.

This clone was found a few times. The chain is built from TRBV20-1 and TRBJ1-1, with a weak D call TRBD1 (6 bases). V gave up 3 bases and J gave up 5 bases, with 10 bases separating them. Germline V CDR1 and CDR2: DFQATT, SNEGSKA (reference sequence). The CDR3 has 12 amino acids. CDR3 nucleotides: TGCAGTGCTAGTCAGGGGTTAACTGAAGCTTTCTTT. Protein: CSASQGLTEAFF.

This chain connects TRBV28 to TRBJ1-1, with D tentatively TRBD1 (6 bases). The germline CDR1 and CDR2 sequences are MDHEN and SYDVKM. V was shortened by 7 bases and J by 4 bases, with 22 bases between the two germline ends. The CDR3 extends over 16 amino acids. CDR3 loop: CASTLGGAGASTEAFF. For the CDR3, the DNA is TGTGCCAGCACCCTGGGGGGGGCTGGGGCGAGCACTGAAGCTTTCTTT.

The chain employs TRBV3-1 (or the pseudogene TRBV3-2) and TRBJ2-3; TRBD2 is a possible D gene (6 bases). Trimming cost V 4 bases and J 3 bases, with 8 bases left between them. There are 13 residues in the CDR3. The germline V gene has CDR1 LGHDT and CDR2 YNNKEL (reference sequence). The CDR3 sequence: CASSRRETDTQYF. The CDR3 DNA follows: TGTGCCAGCAGCCGTCGGGAGACAGATACGCAGTATTTT.

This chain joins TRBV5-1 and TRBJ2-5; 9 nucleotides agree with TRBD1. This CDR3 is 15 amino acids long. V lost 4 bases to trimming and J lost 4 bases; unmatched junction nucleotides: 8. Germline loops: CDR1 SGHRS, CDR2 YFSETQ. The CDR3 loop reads CASSTGDRAPETQYF. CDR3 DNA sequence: TGCGCCAGCAGCACAGGGGACAGGGCCCCAGAGACCCAGTACTTC. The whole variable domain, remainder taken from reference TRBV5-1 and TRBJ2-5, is KAGVTQTPRYLIKTRGQQVTLSCSPISGHRSVSWYQQTPGQGLQFLFEYFSETQRNKGNFPGRFSGRQFSNSRSEMNVSTLELGDSALYLCASSTGDRAPETQYFGPGTRLLVL.

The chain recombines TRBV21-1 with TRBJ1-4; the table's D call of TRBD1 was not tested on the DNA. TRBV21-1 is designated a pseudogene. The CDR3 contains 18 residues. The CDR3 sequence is CASSKATRDRGRNEKLFF. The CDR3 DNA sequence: TGTGCCAGCAGCAAAGCAACCCGGGACAGGGGTCGTAATGAAAAACTGTTTTTT.

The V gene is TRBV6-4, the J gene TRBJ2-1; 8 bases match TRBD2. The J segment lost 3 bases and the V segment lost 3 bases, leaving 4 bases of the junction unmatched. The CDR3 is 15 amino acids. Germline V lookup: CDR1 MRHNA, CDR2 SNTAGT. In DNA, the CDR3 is TGTGCCAGCAGTGATCAAGCGGGGGACTACAATGAGCAGTTCTTC. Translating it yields CASSDQAGDYNEQFF.

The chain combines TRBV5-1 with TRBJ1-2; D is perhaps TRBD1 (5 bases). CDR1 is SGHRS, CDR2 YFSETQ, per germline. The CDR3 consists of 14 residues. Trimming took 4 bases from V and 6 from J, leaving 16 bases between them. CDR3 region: CASSQSGGAHGYTF. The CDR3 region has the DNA TGCGCCAGCAGCCAAAGCGGAGGGGCTCATGGCTACACCTTC.

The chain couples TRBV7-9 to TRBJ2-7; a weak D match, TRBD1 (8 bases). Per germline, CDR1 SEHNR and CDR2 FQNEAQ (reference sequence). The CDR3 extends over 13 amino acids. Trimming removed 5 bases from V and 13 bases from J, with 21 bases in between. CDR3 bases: TGTGCCAGCAGCGGGGAGACAGGGGAGGGTGGTTACTTC. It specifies CASSGETGEGGYF.

DNA for the CDR3: TGTGCCAGCAGCGTAGTTGTCAACGAGGGCCTGTGGGGCAATCAGCCCCAGCATTTT. Encoded protein: CASSVVVNEGLWGNQPQHF. The chain is built from TRBV9 and TRBJ1-5; D gene unclear. This CDR3 spans 19 amino acids. V lost 0 bases and J 2 bases, leaving 21 bases between the germline ends. Germline V gene sequence: CDR1 SGDLS, CDR2 YYNGEE.

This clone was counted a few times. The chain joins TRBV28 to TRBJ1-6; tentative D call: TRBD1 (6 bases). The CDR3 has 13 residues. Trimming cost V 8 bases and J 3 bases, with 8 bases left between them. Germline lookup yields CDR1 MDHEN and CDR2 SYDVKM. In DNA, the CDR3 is TGTGCCAGCCTCAGGGGCTATAATTCACCCCTCCACTTT. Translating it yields CASLRGYNSPLHF.

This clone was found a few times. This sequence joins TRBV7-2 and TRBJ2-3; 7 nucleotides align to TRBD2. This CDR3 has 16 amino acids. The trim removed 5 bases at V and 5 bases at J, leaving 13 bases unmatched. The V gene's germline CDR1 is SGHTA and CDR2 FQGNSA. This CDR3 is CASSPGAGVREDTQYF. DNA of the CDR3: TGTGCCAGCAGCCCCGGGGCGGGAGTGAGAGAAGATACGCAGTATTTT.

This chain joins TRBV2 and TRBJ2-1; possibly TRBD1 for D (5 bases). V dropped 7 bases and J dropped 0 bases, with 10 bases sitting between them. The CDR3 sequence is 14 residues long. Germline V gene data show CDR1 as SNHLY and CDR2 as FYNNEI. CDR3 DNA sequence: TGTGCCAGCAAAGGGGTTAGCTCCTACAATGAGCAGTTCTTC. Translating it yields CASKGVSSYNEQFF.

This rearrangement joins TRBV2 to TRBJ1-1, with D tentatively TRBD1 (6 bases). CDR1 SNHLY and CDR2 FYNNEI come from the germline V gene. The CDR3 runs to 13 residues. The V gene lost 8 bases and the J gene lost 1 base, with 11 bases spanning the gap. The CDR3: CASPGTQNTEAFF. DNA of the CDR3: TGTGCCAGCCCCGGGACACAGAACACTGAAGCTTTCTTT. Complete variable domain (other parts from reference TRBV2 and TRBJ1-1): EPEVTQTPSHQVTQMGQEVILRCVPISNHLYFYWYRQILGQKVEFLVSFYNNEISEKSEIFDDQFSVERPDGSNFTLKIRSTKLEDSAMYFCASPGTQNTEAFFGQGTRLTVV.

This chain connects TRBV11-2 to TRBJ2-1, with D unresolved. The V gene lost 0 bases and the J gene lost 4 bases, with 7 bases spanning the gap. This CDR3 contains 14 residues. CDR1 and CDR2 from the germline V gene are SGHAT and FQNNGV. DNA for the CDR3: TGTGCCAGCAGCTTAGATCCGGGTTACAATGAGCAGTTCTTC. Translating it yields CASSLDPGYNEQFF.

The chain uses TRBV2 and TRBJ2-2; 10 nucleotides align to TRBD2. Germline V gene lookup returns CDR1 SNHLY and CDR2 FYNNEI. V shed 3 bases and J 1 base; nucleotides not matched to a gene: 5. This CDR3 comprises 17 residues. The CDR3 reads CASSESSGSRNTGELFF. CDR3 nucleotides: TGTGCCAGCAGTGAGTCTAGCGGGAGCAGGAACACCGGGGAGCTGTTTTTT.

DNA of the CDR3: TGTGCCAGCAGTTTTGGGGGACTGCAGCCCCAGCATTTT. This translates into CASSFGGLQPQHF. The chain uses TRBV27 and TRBJ1-5; D perhaps matches TRBD1 (5 bases). Trimming took 3 bases from V and 7 from J, leaving 10 bases between them. The length of the CDR3 is 13 residues. Germline-derived CDR1 and CDR2 are MNHEY and SMNVEV (reference sequence).

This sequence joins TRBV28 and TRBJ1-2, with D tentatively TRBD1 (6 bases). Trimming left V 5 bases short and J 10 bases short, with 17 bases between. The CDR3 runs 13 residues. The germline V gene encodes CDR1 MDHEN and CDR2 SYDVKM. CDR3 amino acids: CASSRQVYGDYTF. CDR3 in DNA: TGTGCCAGCAGTAGACAGGTTTATGGTGACTACACCTTC.

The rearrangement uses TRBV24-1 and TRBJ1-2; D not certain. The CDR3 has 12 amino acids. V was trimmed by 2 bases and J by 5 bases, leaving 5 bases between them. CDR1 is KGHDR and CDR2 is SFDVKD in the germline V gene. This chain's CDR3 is CATSDSGYGYTF. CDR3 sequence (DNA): TGTGCCACCAGTGATTCAGGTTATGGCTACACCTTC.

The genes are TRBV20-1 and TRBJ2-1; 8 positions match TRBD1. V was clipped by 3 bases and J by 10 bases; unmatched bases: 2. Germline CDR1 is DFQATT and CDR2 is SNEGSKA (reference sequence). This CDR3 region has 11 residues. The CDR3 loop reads CSASRTGEQFF. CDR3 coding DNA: TGCAGTGCTAGCAGGACAGGGGAGCAGTTCTTC.

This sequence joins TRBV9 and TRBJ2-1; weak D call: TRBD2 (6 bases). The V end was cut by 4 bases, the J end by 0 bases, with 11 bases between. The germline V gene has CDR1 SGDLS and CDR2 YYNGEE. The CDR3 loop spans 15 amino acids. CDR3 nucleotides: TGTGCCAGCAGCTTTAGCGGTTCCTCCTACAATGAGCAGTTCTTC. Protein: CASSFSGSSYNEQFF.